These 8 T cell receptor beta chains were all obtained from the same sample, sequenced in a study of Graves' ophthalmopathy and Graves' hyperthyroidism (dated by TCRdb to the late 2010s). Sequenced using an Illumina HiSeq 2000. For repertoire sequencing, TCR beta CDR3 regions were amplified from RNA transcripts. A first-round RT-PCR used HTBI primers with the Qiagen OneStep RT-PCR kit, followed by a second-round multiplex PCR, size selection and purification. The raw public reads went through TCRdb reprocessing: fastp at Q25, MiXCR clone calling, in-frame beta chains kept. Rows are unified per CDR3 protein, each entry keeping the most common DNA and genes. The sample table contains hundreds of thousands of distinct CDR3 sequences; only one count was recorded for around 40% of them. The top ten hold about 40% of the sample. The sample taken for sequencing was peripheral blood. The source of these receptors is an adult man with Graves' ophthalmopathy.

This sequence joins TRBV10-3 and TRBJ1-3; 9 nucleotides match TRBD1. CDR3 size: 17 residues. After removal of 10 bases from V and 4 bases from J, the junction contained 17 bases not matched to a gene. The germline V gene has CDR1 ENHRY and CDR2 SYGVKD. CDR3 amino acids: CASSPGTGTFGGNTIYF. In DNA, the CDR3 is TGTGCCAGCAGCCCCGGGACAGGGACCTTCGGGGGAAACACCATATATTTT.

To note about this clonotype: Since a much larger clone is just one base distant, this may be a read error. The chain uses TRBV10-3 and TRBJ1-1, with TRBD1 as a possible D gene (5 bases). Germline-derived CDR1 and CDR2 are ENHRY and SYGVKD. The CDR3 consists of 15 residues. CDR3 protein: CATSESSDTNTEAFF. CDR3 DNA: TGTGCCACCAGTGAGTCCTCGGACACGAACACTGAAGCTTTCTTT.

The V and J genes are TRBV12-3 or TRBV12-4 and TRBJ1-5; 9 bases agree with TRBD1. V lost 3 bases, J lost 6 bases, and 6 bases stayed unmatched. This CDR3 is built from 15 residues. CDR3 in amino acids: CASSFIGQGLQPQHF. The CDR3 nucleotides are TGTGCCAGCAGTTTCATAGGACAGGGGCTTCAGCCCCAGCATTTT.

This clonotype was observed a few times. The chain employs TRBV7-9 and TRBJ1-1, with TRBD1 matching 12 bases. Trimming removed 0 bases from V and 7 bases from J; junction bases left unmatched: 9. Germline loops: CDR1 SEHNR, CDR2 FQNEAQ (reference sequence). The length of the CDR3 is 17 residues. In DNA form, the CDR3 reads TGTGCCAGCAGCTTAGCGTACTCGGGACAGGGGGCTAGTGAAGCTTTCTTT. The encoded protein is CASSLAYSGQGASEAFF.

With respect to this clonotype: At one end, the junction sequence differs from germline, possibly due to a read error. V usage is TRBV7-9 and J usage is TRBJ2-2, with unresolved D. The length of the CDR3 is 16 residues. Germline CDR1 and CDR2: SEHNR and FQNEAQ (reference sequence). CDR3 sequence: CASSQDMAANTGELFF. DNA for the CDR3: TGCGCCAGCAGCCAAGATATGGCTGCGAACACCGGGGAGCTGTTTTTT.

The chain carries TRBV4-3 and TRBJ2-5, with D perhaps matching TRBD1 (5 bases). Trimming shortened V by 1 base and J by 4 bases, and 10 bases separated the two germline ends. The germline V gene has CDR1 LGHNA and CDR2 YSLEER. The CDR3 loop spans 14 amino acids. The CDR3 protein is CASSQGGLTETQYF. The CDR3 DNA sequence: TGCGCCAGCAGCCAAGGGGGCCTTACAGAGACCCAGTACTTC.

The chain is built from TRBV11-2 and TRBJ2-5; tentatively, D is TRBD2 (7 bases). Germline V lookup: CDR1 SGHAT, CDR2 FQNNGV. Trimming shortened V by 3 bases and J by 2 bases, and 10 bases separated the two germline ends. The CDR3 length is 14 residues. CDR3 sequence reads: CASSFRGAQETQYF. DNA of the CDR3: TGTGCCAGCAGCTTCCGGGGGGCTCAAGAGACCCAGTACTTC.

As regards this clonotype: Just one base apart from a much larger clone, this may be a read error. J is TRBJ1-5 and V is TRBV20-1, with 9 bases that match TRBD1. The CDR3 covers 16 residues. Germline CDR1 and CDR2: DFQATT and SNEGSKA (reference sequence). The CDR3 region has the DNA TGCAGTGCTAGAGATGTGGACAGGGGTTCCAATCAGCTCCAGCATTTT. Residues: CSARDVDRGSNQLQHF.